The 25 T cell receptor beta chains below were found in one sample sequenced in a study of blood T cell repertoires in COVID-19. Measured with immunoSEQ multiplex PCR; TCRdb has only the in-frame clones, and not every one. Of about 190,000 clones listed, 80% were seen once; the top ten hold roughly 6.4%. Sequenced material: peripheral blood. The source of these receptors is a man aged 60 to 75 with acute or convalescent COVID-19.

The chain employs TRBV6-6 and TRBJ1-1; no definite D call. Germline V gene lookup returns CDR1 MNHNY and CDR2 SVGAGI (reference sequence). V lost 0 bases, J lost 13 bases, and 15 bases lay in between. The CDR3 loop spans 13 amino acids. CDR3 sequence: CASSYSWEQRYFF. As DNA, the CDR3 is TGTGCCAGCAGTTACTCGTGGGAGCAGAGGTATTTCTTT.

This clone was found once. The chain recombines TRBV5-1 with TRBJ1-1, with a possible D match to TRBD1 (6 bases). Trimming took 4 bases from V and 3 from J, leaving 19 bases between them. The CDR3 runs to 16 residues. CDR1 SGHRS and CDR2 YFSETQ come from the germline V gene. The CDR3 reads CASSPVGGASDTEAFF. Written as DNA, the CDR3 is TGCGCCAGCAGCCCCGTGGGGGGGGCGTCGGACACTGAAGCTTTCTTT.

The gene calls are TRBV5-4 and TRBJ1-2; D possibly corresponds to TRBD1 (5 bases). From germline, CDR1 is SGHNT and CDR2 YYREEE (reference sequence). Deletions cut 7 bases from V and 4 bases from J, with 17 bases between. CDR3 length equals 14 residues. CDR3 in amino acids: CASALDNRPYGYTF. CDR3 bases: TGTGCCAGCGCTTTGGACAACCGACCCTATGGCTACACCTTC.

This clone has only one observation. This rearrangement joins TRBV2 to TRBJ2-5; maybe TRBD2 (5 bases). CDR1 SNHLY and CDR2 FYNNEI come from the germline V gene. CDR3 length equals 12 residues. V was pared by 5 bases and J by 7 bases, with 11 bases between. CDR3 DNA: TGTGCCAGCAGTTGGGCCGGAGGGACCCAGTACTTC. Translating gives CASSWAGGTQYF.

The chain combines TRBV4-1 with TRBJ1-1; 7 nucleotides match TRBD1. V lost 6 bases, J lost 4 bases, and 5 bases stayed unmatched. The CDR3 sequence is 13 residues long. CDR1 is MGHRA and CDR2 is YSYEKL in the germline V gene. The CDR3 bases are TGCGCCAGCAGGAATCAGGGGGGCACTGAAGCTTTCTTT. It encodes CASRNQGGTEAFF.

Here the CDR3 reads CASSDTGGTAFF. The DNA of the CDR3 is TGCGCCAGCAGTGATACAGGGGGCACAGCTTTCTTT. The V call is TRBV10-2, the J call TRBJ1-1, with 9 nucleotides matching TRBD1. V gave up 3 bases and J gave up 10 bases; unmatched junction bases: 3. The CDR3 totals 12 residues. Germline CDR1 is WSHSY and CDR2 is SAAADI.

In nucleotides, the CDR3 is TGTGCCAGCAGTGAGGGACAGGGGGCGAGGCCCCAGCATTTT. Its translation is CASSEGQGARPQHF. The chain carries TRBV6-1 and TRBJ1-5; TRBD1 matches at 12 bases. This CDR3 is 14 amino acids long. Unmatched junction bases numbered 3, after V lost 3 bases and J lost 9 bases. Germline-derived CDR1 and CDR2 are MNHNS and SASEGT.

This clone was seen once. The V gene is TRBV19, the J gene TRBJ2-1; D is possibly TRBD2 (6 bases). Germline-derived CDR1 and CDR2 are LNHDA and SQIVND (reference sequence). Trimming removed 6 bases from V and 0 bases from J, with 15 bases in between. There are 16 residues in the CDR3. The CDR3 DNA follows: TGTGCCAGTAGAGCTGGCGGGGCGAGCTCCTACAATGAGCAGTTCTTC. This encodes CASRAGGASSYNEQFF.

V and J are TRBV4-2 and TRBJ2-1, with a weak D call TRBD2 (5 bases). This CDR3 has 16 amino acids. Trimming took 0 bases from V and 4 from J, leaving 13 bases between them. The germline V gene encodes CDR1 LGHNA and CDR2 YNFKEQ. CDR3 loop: CASSQDLAGSYNEQFF. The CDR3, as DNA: TGTGCCAGCAGCCAAGATTTGGCTGGGAGTTACAATGAGCAGTTCTTC.

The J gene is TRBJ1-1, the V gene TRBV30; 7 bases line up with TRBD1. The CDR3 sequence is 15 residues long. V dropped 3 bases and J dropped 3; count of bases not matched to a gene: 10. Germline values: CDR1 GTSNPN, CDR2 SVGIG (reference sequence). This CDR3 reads CAWRKQGLKDTEAFF. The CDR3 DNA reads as TGTGCCTGGAGGAAACAGGGGCTTAAAGACACTGAAGCTTTCTTT.

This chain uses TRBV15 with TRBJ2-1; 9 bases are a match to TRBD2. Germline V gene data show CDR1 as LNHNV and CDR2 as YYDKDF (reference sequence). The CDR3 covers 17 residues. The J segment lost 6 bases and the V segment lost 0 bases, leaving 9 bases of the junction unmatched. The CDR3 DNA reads TGTGCCACCAGCAGAGAGTCTAGCGGGAAGGCTTTCAATGAGCAGTTCTTC. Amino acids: CATSRESSGKAFNEQFF.

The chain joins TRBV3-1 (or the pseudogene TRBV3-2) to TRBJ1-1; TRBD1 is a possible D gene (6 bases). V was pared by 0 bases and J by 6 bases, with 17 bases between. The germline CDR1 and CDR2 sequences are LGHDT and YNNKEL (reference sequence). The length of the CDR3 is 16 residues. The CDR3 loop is CASSQDSLQGYAEAFF. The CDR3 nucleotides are TGTGCCAGCAGCCAAGATTCATTGCAGGGGTACGCTGAAGCTTTCTTT.

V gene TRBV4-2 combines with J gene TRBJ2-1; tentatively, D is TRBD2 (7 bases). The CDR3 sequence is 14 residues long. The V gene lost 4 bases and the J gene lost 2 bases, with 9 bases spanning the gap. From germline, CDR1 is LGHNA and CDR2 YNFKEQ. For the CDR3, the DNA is TGTGCCAGCAGCCGGGGGGGCCCCTACAATGAGCAGTTCTTC. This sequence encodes CASSRGGPYNEQFF.

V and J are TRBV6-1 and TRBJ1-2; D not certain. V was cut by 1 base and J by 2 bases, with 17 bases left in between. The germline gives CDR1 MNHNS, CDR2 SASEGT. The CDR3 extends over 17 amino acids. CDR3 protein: CASSEGARIKANYGYTF. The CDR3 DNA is TGTGCCAGCAGTGAAGGGGCCAGAATAAAAGCAAACTATGGCTACACCTTC.

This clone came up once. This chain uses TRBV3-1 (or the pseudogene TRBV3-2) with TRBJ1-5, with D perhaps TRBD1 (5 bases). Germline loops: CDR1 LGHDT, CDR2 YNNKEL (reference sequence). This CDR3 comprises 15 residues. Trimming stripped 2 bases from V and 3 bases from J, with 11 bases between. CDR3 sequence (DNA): TGTGCCAGCAGCCAAAGGGGCAGCATCAATCAGCCCCAGCATTTT. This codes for CASSQRGSINQPQHF.

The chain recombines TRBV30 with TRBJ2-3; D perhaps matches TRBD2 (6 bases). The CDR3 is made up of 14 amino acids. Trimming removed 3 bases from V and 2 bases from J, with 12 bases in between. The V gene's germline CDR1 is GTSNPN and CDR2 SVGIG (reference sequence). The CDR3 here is CAWRGGETTDTQYF. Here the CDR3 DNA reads TGTGCCTGGAGGGGCGGGGAGACCACAGATACGCAGTATTTT.

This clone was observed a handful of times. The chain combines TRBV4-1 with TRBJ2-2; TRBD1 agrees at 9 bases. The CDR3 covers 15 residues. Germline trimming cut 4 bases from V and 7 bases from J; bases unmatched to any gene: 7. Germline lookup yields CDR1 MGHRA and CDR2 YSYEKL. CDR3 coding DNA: TGCGCCAGCAGCCCTCCGGGACAGGGTAACGGGGAGCTGTTTTTT. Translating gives CASSPPGQGNGELFF.

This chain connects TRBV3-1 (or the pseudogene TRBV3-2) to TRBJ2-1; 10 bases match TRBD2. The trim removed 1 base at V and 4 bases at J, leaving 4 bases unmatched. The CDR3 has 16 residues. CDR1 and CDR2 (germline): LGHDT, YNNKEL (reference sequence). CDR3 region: CASSQVTSGVYNEQFF. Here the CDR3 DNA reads TGTGCCAGCAGCCAAGTCACTAGCGGGGTATACAATGAGCAGTTCTTC.

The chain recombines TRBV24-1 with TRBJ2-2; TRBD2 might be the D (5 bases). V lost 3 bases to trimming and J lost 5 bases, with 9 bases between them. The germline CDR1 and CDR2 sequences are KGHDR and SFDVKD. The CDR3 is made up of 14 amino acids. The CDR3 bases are TGTGCCACCAGTGATACCGGGGATACCGGGGAGCTGTTTTTT. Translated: CATSDTGDTGELFF.

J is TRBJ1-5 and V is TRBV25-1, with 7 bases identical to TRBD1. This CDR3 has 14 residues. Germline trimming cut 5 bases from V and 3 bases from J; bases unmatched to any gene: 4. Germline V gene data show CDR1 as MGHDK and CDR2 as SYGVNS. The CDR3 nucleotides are TGTGCCAGCAGTACGACAGGGAACAATCAGCCCCAGCATTTT. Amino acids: CASSTTGNNQPQHF.

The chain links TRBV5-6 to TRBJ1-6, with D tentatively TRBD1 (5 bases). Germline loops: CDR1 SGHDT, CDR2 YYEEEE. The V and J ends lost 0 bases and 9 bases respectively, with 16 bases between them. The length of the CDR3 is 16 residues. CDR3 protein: CASSLGGRAPGSPLHF. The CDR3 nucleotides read TGTGCCAGCAGCTTGGGAGGCAGGGCGCCTGGTTCACCCCTCCACTTT. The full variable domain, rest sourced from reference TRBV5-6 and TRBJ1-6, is DAGVTQSPTHLIKTRGQQVTLRCSPKSGHDTVSWYQQALGQGPQFIFQYYEEEERQRGNFPDRFSGHQFPNYSSELNVNALLLGDSALYLCASSLGGRAPGSPLHFGNGTRLTVT.

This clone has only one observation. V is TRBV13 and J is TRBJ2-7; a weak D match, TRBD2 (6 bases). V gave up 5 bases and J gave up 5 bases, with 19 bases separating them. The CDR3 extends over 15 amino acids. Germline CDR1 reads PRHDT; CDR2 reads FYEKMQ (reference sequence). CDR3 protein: CASSPRSGDIDEQYF. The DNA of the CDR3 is TGTGCCAGCAGCCCCAGATCGGGGGATATCGACGAGCAGTACTTC.

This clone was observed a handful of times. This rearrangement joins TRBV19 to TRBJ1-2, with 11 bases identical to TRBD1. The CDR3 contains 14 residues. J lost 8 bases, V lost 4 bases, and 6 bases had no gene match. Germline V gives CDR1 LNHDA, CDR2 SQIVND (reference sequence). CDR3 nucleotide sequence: TGTGCCAGTAGTACCAGAGGACAGGGGGCCGGCTACACCTTC. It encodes CASSTRGQGAGYTF.

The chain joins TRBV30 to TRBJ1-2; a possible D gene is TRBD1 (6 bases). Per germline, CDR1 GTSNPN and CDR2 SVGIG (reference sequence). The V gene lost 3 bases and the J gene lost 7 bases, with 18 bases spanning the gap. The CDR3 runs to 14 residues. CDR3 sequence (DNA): TGTGCCTGGAGGGCGACAGGACTCAGCGGTGGCTACACCTTC. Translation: CAWRATGLSGGYTF.

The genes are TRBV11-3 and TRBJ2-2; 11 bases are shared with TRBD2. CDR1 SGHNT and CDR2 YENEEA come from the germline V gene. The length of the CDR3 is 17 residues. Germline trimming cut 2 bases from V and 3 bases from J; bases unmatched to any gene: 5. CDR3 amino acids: CASSLHSGGAYTGELFF. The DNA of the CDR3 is TGTGCCAGCAGCTTACATAGCGGGGGGGCCTACACCGGGGAGCTGTTTTTT.